The next 20 T cell receptor beta chains were all read from a single sample in a study of blood T cell repertoires in COVID-19. TCRdb's copy holds only in-frame clones and misses some; the assay was immunoSEQ multiplex PCR. The sample carries roughly 180,000 clones, more than 80% recorded once. Sequencing was performed on peripheral blood. These receptors were collected from a human donor in a cohort sampled during active COVID-19.

This sequence joins TRBV14 and TRBJ2-7; a weak D match, TRBD2 (5 bases). This CDR3 region has 13 residues. V was clipped by 6 bases and J by 7 bases, with 16 bases between them. Per the germline V gene, CDR1 is SGHDN and CDR2 is FVKESK. CDR3 in DNA: TGTGCCAGCAGTCTCGTCTCCGGGGTAGAGCAGTACTTC. Its protein is CASSLVSGVEQYF.

The V and J genes are TRBV18 and TRBJ1-6; TRBD1 might be the D (5 bases). V shed 2 bases and J shed 9 bases, with 14 bases lying between them. Per the germline V gene, CDR1 is KGHSH and CDR2 is LQKENI. The CDR3 is made up of 15 amino acids. CDR3 in amino acids: CASSPEASGSSPLHF. In DNA form, the CDR3 reads TGTGCCAGCTCACCAGAAGCCTCAGGGTCTTCACCCCTCCACTTT.

V is TRBV11-2 and J is TRBJ2-3; TRBD2 is a possible D gene (6 bases). The V gene lost 5 bases and the J gene lost 1 base, with 19 bases spanning the gap. The CDR3 is made up of 17 amino acids. In germline, CDR1 is SGHAT, CDR2 FQNNGV. CDR3 in DNA: TGTGCCAGCAGCGCCGGATTAAGTCCTAGCGGCACAGATACGCAGTATTTT. Its protein is CASSAGLSPSGTDTQYF.

The chain combines TRBV4-1 with TRBJ2-7; no reliable D call. CDR3 length equals 12 residues. Germline V gives CDR1 MGHRA, CDR2 YSYEKL. The V and J ends lost 1 base and 6 bases respectively, with 7 bases between them. The CDR3 is CASSQGPGEQYF. The CDR3 bases are TGCGCCAGCAGCCAAGGTCCGGGCGAGCAGTACTTC.

The chain recombines TRBV20-1 with TRBJ2-1, with a possible D match to TRBD2 (6 bases). V lost 4 bases and J lost 15, with 16 bases in between. CDR1 is DFQATT, CDR2 SNEGSKA, per germline (reference sequence). The length of the CDR3 is 11 residues. CDR3: CSATRTGVGFF. Written as DNA, the CDR3 is TGCAGTGCTACTAGGACGGGGGTGGGGTTCTTC.

The chain employs TRBV3-1 (or the pseudogene TRBV3-2) and TRBJ1-5; D unresolved. Germline V CDR1 and CDR2: LGHDT, YNNKEL (reference sequence). V was clipped by 0 bases and J by 3 bases, with 12 bases between them. This CDR3 contains 16 residues. DNA for the CDR3: TGTGCCAGCAGCCAAGAACCCGGAGCCTACAATCAGCCCCAGCATTTT. Encoded protein: CASSQEPGAYNQPQHF.

The CDR3 is CASSPGEGEQYF. The CDR3 nucleotides read TGTGCCAGCTCACCTGGGGAGGGCGAGCAGTACTTC. This sequence joins TRBV18 and TRBJ2-7; TRBD2 matches at 7 bases. With V trimmed by 3 bases and J by 6 bases, 2 bases remained unmatched. The CDR3 totals 12 residues. Germline values: CDR1 KGHSH, CDR2 LQKENI.

The rearrangement joins TRBV21-1 to TRBJ2-7; the DNA was not used to check the table's D call, TRBD1. TRBV21-1 is flagged as a pseudogene. There are 15 residues in the CDR3. This chain's CDR3 is CASSKRDRDTYEQYF. The CDR3 DNA sequence: TGTGCCAGCAGCAAAAGGGACAGGGATACCTACGAGCAGTACTTC.

Remarks on this clone: This same CDR3 is encoded by further DNA sequences in the sample. V gene TRBV5-1 combines with J gene TRBJ1-2; 7 bases line up with TRBD1. The CDR3 runs 13 residues. The V gene's germline CDR1 is SGHRS and CDR2 YFSETQ. Trimming at V came to 0 bases and at J to 4 bases, leaving 0 bases not matched to a gene. The CDR3 spells CASSLGTGYGYTF. CDR3 coding DNA: TGCGCCAGCAGCTTGGGGACAGGCTATGGCTACACCTTC. Full variable domain (remainder filled in from reference TRBV5-1 and TRBJ1-2): KAGVTQTPRYLIKTRGQQVTLSCSPISGHRSVSWYQQTPGQGLQFLFEYFSETQRNKGNFPGRFSGRQFSNSRSEMNVSTLELGDSALYLCASSLGTGYGYTFGSGTRLTVV.

V gene TRBV28 combines with J gene TRBJ1-1; 8 bases line up with TRBD1. CDR1 is MDHEN and CDR2 is SYDVKM in the germline V gene. Trimming cost V 8 bases and J 4 bases; bases outside gene matches: 6. CDR3 size: 13 residues. The CDR3: CASLGQGSTEAFF. The CDR3 DNA follows: TGTGCCAGCTTAGGACAGGGTAGCACTGAAGCTTTCTTT.

The rearrangement links TRBV9 to TRBJ1-6; 11 bases match TRBD1. This CDR3 is built from 15 residues. V shed 3 bases and J 6 bases; nucleotides not matched to a gene: 2. The germline gives CDR1 SGDLS, CDR2 YYNGEE. CDR3 DNA: TGTGCCAGCAGCGAGGGGACAGGGGGTAATTCACCCCTCCACTTT. Amino acids: CASSEGTGGNSPLHF.

The gene calls are TRBV4-1 and TRBJ2-1, with a possible D match to TRBD2 (6 bases). Deletions cut 4 bases from V and 6 bases from J, with 16 bases between. The CDR3 totals 15 residues. Germline CDR1 reads MGHRA; CDR2 reads YSYEKL. This CDR3 reads CASSPRLVPLNEQFF. CDR3 in DNA: TGCGCCAGCAGCCCGAGACTAGTCCCCCTCAATGAGCAGTTCTTC.

This clone has just one count. The chain joins TRBV27 to TRBJ1-6, with TRBD1 as a possible D gene (6 bases). Looked up from germline, CDR1 is MNHEY and CDR2 is SMNVEV (reference sequence). The CDR3 spans 17 residues. V was trimmed by 3 bases and J by 1 base, leaving 13 bases between them. The CDR3, as DNA: TGTGCCAGCAGTTTCCGGACAGTGGAATCCTATAATTCACCCCTCCACTTT. Translation gives CASSFRTVESYNSPLHF.

V and J are TRBV6-1 and TRBJ2-3; 7 bases fit TRBD1. Looked up from germline, CDR1 is MNHNS and CDR2 is SASEGT. The CDR3 consists of 21 residues. V lost 1 base to trimming and J lost 0 bases; unmatched junction nucleotides: 19. This CDR3 reads CASSEDPPGQYNPTSTDTQYF. The CDR3 DNA reads as TGTGCCAGCAGTGAAGACCCTCCGGGACAGTATAACCCAACTAGCACAGATACGCAGTATTTT.

The CDR3 protein is CASSLGGGDTEAFF. CDR3 nucleotides: TGTGCCAGCAGCCTCGGGGGGGGAGACACTGAAGCTTTCTTT. The chain is built from TRBV6-5 and TRBJ1-1; the D gene is possibly TRBD1 (5 bases). Trimming took 6 bases from V and 3 from J, leaving 14 bases between them. The CDR3 loop spans 14 amino acids. Germline CDR1 is MNHEY and CDR2 is SVGAGI.

This clone occurred once. The rearrangement joins TRBV2 to TRBJ2-7, with D uncertain. V dropped 6 bases and J dropped 5 bases, with 14 bases sitting between them. CDR3 length equals 13 residues. Germline loops: CDR1 SNHLY, CDR2 FYNNEI. The CDR3, as DNA: TGTGCCAGCAGAAGACTCGGTCGGGACGAGCAGTACTTC. Amino acids: CASRRLGRDEQYF.

V usage is TRBV6-2 or TRBV6-3 and J usage is TRBJ1-1; D uncertain. This CDR3 is built from 15 residues. Germline V CDR1 and CDR2: MNHEY, SVGEGT. The V end lost 0 bases, the J end lost 5 bases, and 13 bases lay between the germline ends. The CDR3 nucleotides are TGTGCCAGCAGTTACTCTGCCCCCGGGGAAACTGAAGCTTTCTTT. This encodes CASSYSAPGETEAFF.

This clone was seen a few times. CDR3: CASTPTGLGEQYF. CDR3 sequence (DNA): TGCGCCAGCACCCCGACAGGGCTAGGTGAGCAGTACTTC. J is TRBJ2-7 and V is TRBV4-1, with 7 bases fitting TRBD1. The germline V gene has CDR1 MGHRA and CDR2 YSYEKL. J was trimmed by 7 bases and V by 7 bases; bases with no gene match: 10. There are 13 residues in the CDR3.

The table lists this clone with a few counts. This chain joins TRBV5-1 and TRBJ2-1; 7 bases fit TRBD2. With V trimmed by 4 bases and J by 7 bases, 8 bases remained unmatched. Looked up from germline, CDR1 is SGHRS and CDR2 is YFSETQ. The CDR3 runs 14 residues. As DNA, the CDR3 is TGCGCCAGCAGCATCGGGACTACCGTAAATGAGCAGTTCTTC. Protein sequence: CASSIGTTVNEQFF.

The V gene is TRBV5-1, the J gene TRBJ1-1, with TRBD1 as a possible D gene (6 bases). The V and J ends lost 0 bases and 7 bases respectively, with 16 bases between them. The germline gives CDR1 SGHRS, CDR2 YFSETQ. CDR3 length equals 15 residues. CDR3 in DNA: TGCGCCAGCAGCTTGGGGGGGAACTCACAGGGTGAAGCTTTCTTT. It encodes CASSLGGNSQGEAFF.